One sample yielded the 3 T cell receptor beta chains listed below, sequenced in a study of beta chain features in type 1 diabetes. As every portion of the isolated RNA was reverse transcribed, the sequencing read expressed TCRB transcripts. TCRdb keeps only in-frame clones here, not all; method: immunoSEQ multiplex PCR. The table has 350,000 to 400,000 clones, approximately 16% seen once. Sequencing was done on a sample of naive CD4+ T cells from blood. These receptors were obtained from a woman aged 18-29 years in good health.

This clone was picked up a small number of times. The rearrangement links TRBV7-2 to TRBJ2-6; 7 bases match TRBD1. CDR1 is SGHTA and CDR2 is FQGNSA in the germline V gene. CDR3 length: 17 amino acids. V gave up 4 bases and J gave up 2 bases; unmatched junction bases: 8. The CDR3, as DNA: TGTGCCAGCAGCTCGAATGTCAGGGGGACTGGGGCCAACGTCCTGACTTTC. It is translated as CASSSNVRGTGANVLTF.

This clone has a handful of counts. The CDR3 coding sequence is TGCGCCAGCAGCTGGGGCCGGGGGGATCAGCCCCAGCATTTT. Amino acids: CASSWGRGDQPQHF. This chain links TRBV5-1 with TRBJ1-5; TRBD1 is a possible D gene (5 bases). Germline CDR1 SGHRS, CDR2 YFSETQ. This CDR3 is 14 amino acids long. Deletions cut 3 bases from V and 5 bases from J, with 12 bases between.

In this sample, this clone turned up once. V usage is TRBV6-5 and J usage is TRBJ2-5; 11 nucleotides line up with TRBD1. CDR3 length: 15 amino acids. CDR1 and CDR2 (germline): MNHEY, SVGAGI. V shed 6 bases and J 5 bases; nucleotides not matched to a gene: 8. Here the CDR3 reads CASSRGQGARETQYF. CDR3 nucleotide sequence: TGTGCCAGCAGCCGTGGACAGGGGGCCAGGGAGACCCAGTACTTC.